Each of the 21 T cell receptor beta chains below was sequenced from the same sample in a study of cytomegalovirus exposure and HLA in healthy donors. This table comes from immunoSEQ multiplex PCR, and its TCRdb copy is limited to in-frame clones, with some not included. Of some 140,000 clones detected, roughly 89% appear once; the ten largest clones hold around 9%. The source material was PBMCs. Source of these receptors: a woman aged 18-30 years in good health and CMV-seropositive.

The V and J genes are TRBV4-1 and TRBJ2-7; TRBD1 matches at 9 bases. This CDR3 contains 15 residues. Germline lookup yields CDR1 MGHRA and CDR2 YSYEKL. V was clipped by 2 bases and J by 3 bases; unmatched bases: 5. In DNA form, the CDR3 reads TGCGCCAGCAGCCAACCTCGGGACAGGGACTACGAGCAGTACTTC. Amino acids: CASSQPRDRDYEQYF.

The rearrangement links TRBV19 to TRBJ1-4; possible D gene TRBD1, 5 bases. V lost 6 bases, J lost 6 bases, and 8 bases lay in between. The CDR3 loop spans 12 amino acids. Germline CDR1 LNHDA, CDR2 SQIVND (reference sequence). The CDR3 DNA follows: TGTGCCAGTAGCCCAGGGTATGAAAAACTGTTTTTT. Amino acids: CASSPGYEKLFF.

The chain employs TRBV28 and TRBJ2-3, with D maybe TRBD1 (5 bases). With 7 bases removed from V and 0 bases from J, the gap between germline ends came to 14 bases. CDR3 length equals 15 residues. Germline lookup yields CDR1 MDHEN and CDR2 SYDVKM. In DNA form, the CDR3 reads TGTGCCAGCACCTATGGGGCGGCTAGCACAGATACGCAGTATTTT. Encoded protein: CASTYGAASTDTQYF.

The J gene is TRBJ1-1, the V gene TRBV5-6; a weak D match, TRBD1 (6 bases). Germline CDR1 SGHDT, CDR2 YYEEEE. CDR3 length: 16 amino acids. Between the trimmed V and J ends, which lost 6 bases and 4 bases, there was a span of 22 bases. The CDR3 reads CASTLWGGPIATEAFF. DNA of the CDR3: TGTGCCAGCACCCTGTGGGGGGGCCCGATCGCCACTGAAGCTTTCTTT. The entire variable domain, with the rest obtained from reference TRBV5-6 and TRBJ1-1, is as follows: DAGVTQSPTHLIKTRGQQVTLRCSPKSGHDTVSWYQQALGQGPQFIFQYYEEEERQRGNFPDRFSGHQFPNYSSELNVNALLLGDSALYLCASTLWGGPIATEAFFGQGTRLTVV.

This rearrangement joins TRBV5-1 to TRBJ2-5; 9 nucleotides line up with TRBD1. Germline V gene data show CDR1 as SGHRS and CDR2 as YFSETQ. The junction had 3 bases not matched to a gene; V was cut back by 0 bases and J by 3 bases. The CDR3 sequence is 15 residues long. CDR3 sequence (DNA): TGCGCCAGCAGCTTGGGGGACAGGGATAAAGAGACCCAGTACTTC. Its translation is CASSLGDRDKETQYF. Supplemented by reference TRBV5-1 and TRBJ2-5, the full variable domain reads KAGVTQTPRYLIKTRGQQVTLSCSPISGHRSVSWYQQTPGQGLQFLFEYFSETQRNKGNFPGRFSGRQFSNSRSEMNVSTLELGDSALYLCASSLGDRDKETQYFGPGTRLLVL.

V and J are TRBV7-2 and TRBJ1-5; D is ambiguous. There are 14 residues in the CDR3. V was cut by 1 base and J by 3 bases, with 7 bases left in between. The germline V gene encodes CDR1 SGHTA and CDR2 FQGNSA. The CDR3 here is CASSLGRNNQPQHF. Here the CDR3 DNA reads TGTGCCAGCAGCTTAGGCAGGAACAATCAGCCCCAGCATTTT.

This clone was counted a single time. This chain connects TRBV5-4 to TRBJ2-7; tentative D call: TRBD2 (5 bases). V was pared by 3 bases and J by 5 bases, with 15 bases between. This CDR3 has 14 residues. Germline lookup yields CDR1 SGHNT and CDR2 YYREEE (reference sequence). The CDR3 DNA sequence: TGTGCCAGCAGCTCTATCACTAGTATCCACGAGCAGTACTTC. Translation: CASSSITSIHEQYF.

The J gene is TRBJ1-2, the V gene TRBV6-1; maybe TRBD1 (6 bases). Germline V gene sequence: CDR1 MNHNS, CDR2 SASEGT. The CDR3 has 13 residues. The V end lost 0 bases, the J end lost 6 bases, and 8 bases lay between the germline ends. In DNA, the CDR3 is TGTGCCAGCAGTGAAGCGCGGACAGATGGCTACACCTTC. It encodes CASSEARTDGYTF.

CDR3 in amino acids: CASSGGLASTDTQYF. The CDR3 DNA sequence: TGTGCCAGCAGTGGAGGACTAGCCAGCACAGATACGCAGTATTTT. V is TRBV25-1 and J is TRBJ2-3; 8 bases line up with TRBD2. The CDR3 is 15 residues long. V shed 4 bases and J 0 bases; nucleotides not matched to a gene: 3. Germline V gives CDR1 MGHDK, CDR2 SYGVNS.

This chain connects TRBV5-1 to TRBJ1-1; D unresolved. The V end was cut by 1 base, the J end by 4 bases, with 5 bases between. The CDR3 is made up of 12 amino acids. Germline-derived CDR1 and CDR2 are SGHRS and YFSETQ. In nucleotides, the CDR3 is TGCGCCAGCAGCTTGTACGGCACTGAAGCTTTCTTT. Its protein product is CASSLYGTEAFF.

The chain recombines TRBV6-5 with TRBJ2-7, with D possibly being TRBD2 (7 bases). The CDR3 totals 14 residues. Germline CDR1 is MNHEY and CDR2 is SVGAGI. Trimming stripped 6 bases from V and 3 bases from J, with 15 bases between. In DNA form, the CDR3 reads TGTGCCAGCAGGGCGGTCGGGGGGCTCTACGAGCAGTACTTC. Translated, it gives CASRAVGGLYEQYF.

The J gene is TRBJ1-5, the V gene TRBV6-5; D is undetermined. Germline V gives CDR1 MNHEY, CDR2 SVGAGI. The length of the CDR3 is 12 residues. Deletions cut 6 bases from V and 0 bases from J, with 3 bases between. The CDR3 region is CASRSSNQPQHF. In DNA, the CDR3 is TGTGCCAGCAGGAGTAGCAATCAGCCCCAGCATTTT.

Details on this clone: A junction boundary mismatches the germline segment, possibly from a read error. V is TRBV6-5 and J is TRBJ1-1; D is unclear. CDR1 MNHEY and CDR2 SVGAGI come from the germline V gene. The CDR3 is made up of 12 amino acids. CDR3 DNA sequence: TGTGCCAGCATCGATCTAGGAGGGTCAGTAGTCTTT. It yields the protein CASIDLGGSVVF.

This chain uses TRBV9 with TRBJ1-3; 7 bases are a match to TRBD1. Trimming cost V 0 bases and J 0 bases; bases outside gene matches: 12. This CDR3 has 19 residues. Germline V gene sequence: CDR1 SGDLS, CDR2 YYNGEE. CDR3 residues: CASSVAGTEIWASGNTIYF. For the CDR3, the DNA is TGTGCCAGCAGCGTAGCGGGGACAGAGATCTGGGCCTCTGGAAACACCATATATTTT.

This chain links TRBV30 with TRBJ1-2; 11 bases map to TRBD1. V trimming: 2 bases; J trimming: 4 bases; junction bases outside the gene matches: 9. This CDR3 is built from 16 residues. Germline assignment: CDR1 GTSNPN and CDR2 SVGIG (reference sequence). This CDR3 is CAWSRPPGQGGYGYTF. The DNA for the CDR3 is TGTGCCTGGAGTCGCCCTCCGGGACAGGGGGGCTATGGCTACACCTTC. The full variable domain, completed using reference TRBV30 and TRBJ1-2, is SQTIHQWPATLVQPVGSPLSLECTVEGTSNPNLYWYRQAAGRGLQLLFYSVGIGQISSEVPQNLSASRPQDRQFILSSKKLLLSDSGFYLCAWSRPPGQGGYGYTFGSGTRLTVV.

The V and J genes are TRBV14 and TRBJ2-2; perhaps TRBD1 as D (6 bases). Looked up from germline, CDR1 is SGHDN and CDR2 is FVKESK. The V end was cut by 4 bases, the J end by 6 bases, with 18 bases between. The CDR3 is 16 amino acids. The CDR3 loop is CASSLYWDTAPGELFF. The CDR3 DNA reads TGTGCCAGCAGCCTATACTGGGACACCGCACCCGGGGAGCTGTTTTTT.

Only one count was recorded for this clone. V and J are TRBV6-5 and TRBJ2-5; D might be TRBD1 (5 bases). The CDR3 is 14 residues long. Germline CDR1 is MNHEY and CDR2 is SVGAGI. The V end lost 3 bases, the J end lost 1 base, and 9 bases lay between the germline ends. The CDR3 DNA reads as TGTGCCAGCAGTTATCAGGGTCCCCAAGAGACCCAGTACTTC. Translating gives CASSYQGPQETQYF.

This chain joins TRBV5-1 and TRBJ1-4; D is undetermined. Germline V CDR1 and CDR2: SGHRS, YFSETQ. The CDR3 is 13 residues long. The V and J ends lost 7 bases and 8 bases respectively, with 15 bases between them. CDR3 sequence: CASSEDFREKLFF. CDR3 DNA sequence: TGCGCCAGCTCGGAGGACTTTCGCGAAAAACTGTTTTTT.

The chain links TRBV7-9 to TRBJ2-7; 9 bases are a match to TRBD1. Germline assignment: CDR1 SEHNR and CDR2 FQNEAQ (reference sequence). The CDR3 totals 15 residues. V was pared by 2 bases and J by 7 bases, with 9 bases of the junction left unmatched. Here the CDR3 reads CASSLITGGEREQYF. As DNA, the CDR3 is TGTGCCAGCAGCTTAATAACAGGGGGCGAACGGGAGCAGTACTTC.

The chain joins TRBV7-6 to TRBJ2-7; D is possibly TRBD1 (6 bases). V gave up 0 bases and J gave up 6 bases, with 12 bases separating them. CDR1 is SGHVS, CDR2 FNYEAQ, per germline. The CDR3 has 14 residues. In nucleotides, the CDR3 is TGTGCCAGCAGCTTAGCTACTGGGACACTCGAGCAGTACTTC. It yields the protein CASSLATGTLEQYF.

The V gene is TRBV6-5, the J gene TRBJ2-7; D is uncertain. Germline CDR1 is MNHEY and CDR2 is SVGAGI. The CDR3 runs to 12 residues. Trimming stripped 1 base from V and 5 bases from J, with 6 bases between. In DNA, the CDR3 is TGTGCCAGCAGTTACTGGCAGGACGAGCAGTACTTC. The encoded protein is CASSYWQDEQYF.